This section outlines one TCR beta chain sequence together with its context. No antigen is known for it. Assay: immunoSEQ multiplex PCR; the TCRdb copy retains only in-frame clones and omits some. The table has some 700,000 clones, less than 95% seen once. The entry originates in a study of shared clonotypes between healthy human individuals. The CDR3 sequence is 13 residues long. CDR1 is SGHDT, CDR2 YYEEEE, per germline. Trimming took off 4 bases at V and 1 base at J, with 8 bases between the two ends. HIV-negative, healthy adults without recent acute infections or vaccinations were the donors. Study-wide findings and caveats: An effect of sequencing depth on clonotype sharing among donors was expected.

The rearrangement joins TRBV5-6 to TRBJ1-1; D uncertain. This receptor was taken from a man in his late teens or twenties in good health. Some clones in this sample may be carry-over from other donors' samples. Sequencing was performed on memory CD8+ T cells from PBMCs. Subset: CD45RO+ cells pooled with CCR7-negative TemRA cells. For the CDR3, the DNA is TGTGCCAGCAGCCACCGGGGGAACACTGAAGCTTTCTTT. Amino acids: CASSHRGNTEAFF.